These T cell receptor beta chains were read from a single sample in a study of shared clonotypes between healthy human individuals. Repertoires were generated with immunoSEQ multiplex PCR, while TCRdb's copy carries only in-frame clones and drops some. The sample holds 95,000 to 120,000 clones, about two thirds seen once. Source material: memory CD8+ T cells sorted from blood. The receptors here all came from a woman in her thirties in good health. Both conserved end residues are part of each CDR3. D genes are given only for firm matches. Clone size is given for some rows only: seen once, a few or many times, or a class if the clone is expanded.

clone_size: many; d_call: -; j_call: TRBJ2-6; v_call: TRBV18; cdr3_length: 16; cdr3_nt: TGTGCCAGCTCACCACCGCGGTACTCTGGGGCCAACGTCCTGACTTTC; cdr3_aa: CASSPPRYSGANVLTF
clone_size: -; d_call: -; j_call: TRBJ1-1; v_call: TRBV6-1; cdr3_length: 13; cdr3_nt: TGTGCCAGCAGTTTAAGCCCCTTAACTGAAGCTTTCTTT; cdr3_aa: CASSLSPLTEAFF
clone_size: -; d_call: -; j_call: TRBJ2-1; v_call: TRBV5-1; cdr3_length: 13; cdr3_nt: TGCGCCAGCAGGGAGGCACGGTACAATGAGCAGTTCTTC; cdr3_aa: CASREARYNEQFF
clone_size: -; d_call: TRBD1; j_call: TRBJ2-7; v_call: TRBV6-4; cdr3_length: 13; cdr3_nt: TGTGCCAGCAGTGACGGGACAGGGCGCGAGCAGTACTTC; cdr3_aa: CASSDGTGREQYF
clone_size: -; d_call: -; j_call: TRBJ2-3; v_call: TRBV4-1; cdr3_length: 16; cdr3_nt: TGCGCCAGCAGCCAAGATCGATCCGGAGGGCCAACGATCCAGTATTTT; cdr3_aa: CASSQDRSGGPTIQYF
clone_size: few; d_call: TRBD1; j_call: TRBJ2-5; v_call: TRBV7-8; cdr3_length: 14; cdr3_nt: TGTGCCAGCAGCTCGGACAGGGTTCAAGAGACCCAGTACTTC; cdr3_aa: CASSSDRVQETQYF
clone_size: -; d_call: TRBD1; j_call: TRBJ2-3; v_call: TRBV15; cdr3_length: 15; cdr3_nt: TGTGCCACCAGCAGAGGGGGACAGGAGACAGATACGCAGTATTTT; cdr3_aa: CATSRGGQETDTQYF
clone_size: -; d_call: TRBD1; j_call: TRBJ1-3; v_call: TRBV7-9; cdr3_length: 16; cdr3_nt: TGTGCCAGCAGCTTACAGACCGGGACAGGGAGGAACACCATATATTTT; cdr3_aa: CASSLQTGTGRNTIYF
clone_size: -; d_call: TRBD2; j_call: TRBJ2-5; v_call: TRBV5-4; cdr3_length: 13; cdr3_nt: TGTGCCAGCAGCCTAGCGGAGGAAGAGACCCAGTACTTC; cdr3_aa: CASSLAEEETQYF
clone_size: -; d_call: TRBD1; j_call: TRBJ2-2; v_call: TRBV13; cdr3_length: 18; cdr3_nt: TGTGCCAGCAGCTTTCCGGGACAGGGGGCGCAGAGGACCGGGGAGCTGTTTTTT; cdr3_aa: CASSFPGQGAQRTGELFF
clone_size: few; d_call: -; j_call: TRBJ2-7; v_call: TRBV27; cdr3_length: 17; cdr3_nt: TGTGCCAGCAGACCCCGCCCGCTGGGACCTCTATCTAACGAGCAGTACTTC; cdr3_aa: CASRPRPLGPLSNEQYF
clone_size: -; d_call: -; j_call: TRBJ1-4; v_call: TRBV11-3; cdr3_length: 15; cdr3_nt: TGTGCCAGCAGCTTACTAAGGGAATTAGATGAAAAACTGTTTTTT; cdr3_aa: CASSLLRELDEKLFF
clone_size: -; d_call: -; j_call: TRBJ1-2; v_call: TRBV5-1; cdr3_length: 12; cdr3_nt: TGCGCCAGCAGCTCGGACAGCTATGGCTACACCTTC; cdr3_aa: CASSSDSYGYTF
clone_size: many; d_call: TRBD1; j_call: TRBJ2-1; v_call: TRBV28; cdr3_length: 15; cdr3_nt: TGTGCCAGCAGTAAACCGGGACAGGCATACAATGAGCAGTTCTTC; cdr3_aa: CASSKPGQAYNEQFF
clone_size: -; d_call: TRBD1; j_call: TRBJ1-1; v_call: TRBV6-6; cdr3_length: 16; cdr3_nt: TGTGCCAGCAGGGGTTTGCTTCGGGACAGGGATACTGAAGCTTTCTTT; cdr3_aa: CASRGLLRDRDTEAFF
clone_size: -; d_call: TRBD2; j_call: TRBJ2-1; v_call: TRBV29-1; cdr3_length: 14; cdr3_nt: TGCAGCGTAACTCGGACTAGCGGGAGCAATGAGCAGTTCTTC; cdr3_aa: CSVTRTSGSNEQFF
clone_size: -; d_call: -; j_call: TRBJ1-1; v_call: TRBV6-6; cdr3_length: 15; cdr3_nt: TGTGCCAGCAGTAAAACTTCCTTTATGAACACTGAAGCTTTCTTT; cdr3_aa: CASSKTSFMNTEAFF
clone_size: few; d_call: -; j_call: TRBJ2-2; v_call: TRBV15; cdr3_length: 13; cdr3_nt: TGTGCCACCAGCAGCCCCTTTATCGGGGAGCTGTTTTTT; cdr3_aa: CATSSPFIGELFF
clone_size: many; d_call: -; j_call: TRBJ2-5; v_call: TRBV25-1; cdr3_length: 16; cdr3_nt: TGTGCCAGCAGTGTCTCCGGGACCCAGGGGAGCGAGACCCAGTACTTC; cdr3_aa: CASSVSGTQGSETQYF
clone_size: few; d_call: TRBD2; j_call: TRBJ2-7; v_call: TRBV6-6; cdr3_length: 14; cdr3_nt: TGTGCCAGCAGTTCACGGCTAGCGGTATACGAGCAGTACTTC; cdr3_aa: CASSSRLAVYEQYF
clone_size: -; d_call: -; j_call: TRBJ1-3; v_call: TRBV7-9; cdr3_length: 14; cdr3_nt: TGTGCCAGCAGCTGGGGGGCAGCCCCAAACACCATATATTTT; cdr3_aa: CASSWGAAPNTIYF
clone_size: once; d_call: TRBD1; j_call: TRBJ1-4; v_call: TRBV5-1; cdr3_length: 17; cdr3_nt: TGCGCCAGCAGCTTGGCCCTCGGGGACAGGGGGAGTGAAAAACTGTTTTTT; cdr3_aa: CASSLALGDRGSEKLFF
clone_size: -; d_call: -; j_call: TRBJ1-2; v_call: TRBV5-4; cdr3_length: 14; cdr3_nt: TGTGCCAGCAGCCCGGCCGGAGCTAACTATGGCTACACCTTC; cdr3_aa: CASSPAGANYGYTF
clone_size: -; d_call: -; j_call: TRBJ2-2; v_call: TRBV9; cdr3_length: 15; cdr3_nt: TGTGCCAGCAGCGTAACCTCCCTTTCCAGAGGGGAGCTGTTTTTT; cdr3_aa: CASSVTSLSRGELFF
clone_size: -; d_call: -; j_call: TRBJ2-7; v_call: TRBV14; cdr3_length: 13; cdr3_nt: TGTGCCAGCAGCCCCGTCGGGGCCTACGAGCAGTACTTC; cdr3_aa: CASSPVGAYEQYF
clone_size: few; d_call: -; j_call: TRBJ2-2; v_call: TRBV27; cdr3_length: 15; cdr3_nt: TGTGCCAGCAGTCTTTGGGACTCCAACACCGGGGAGCTGTTTTTT; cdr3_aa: CASSLWDSNTGELFF
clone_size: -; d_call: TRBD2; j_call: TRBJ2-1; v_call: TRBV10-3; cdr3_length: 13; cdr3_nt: TGTGCCAGCAAGCGGGGGGACTTAGGTGAGCAGTTCTTC; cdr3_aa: CASKRGDLGEQFF
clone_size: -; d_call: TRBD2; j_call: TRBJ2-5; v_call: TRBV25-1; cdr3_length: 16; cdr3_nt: TGTGCCAGCTCGCCAGGTACTAGCGGGTACCAAGAGACCCAGTACTTC; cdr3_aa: CASSPGTSGYQETQYF
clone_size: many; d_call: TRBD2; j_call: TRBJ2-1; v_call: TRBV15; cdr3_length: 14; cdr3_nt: TGTGCCACCAGCAGAGAGAGCGGGAGTGGTGAGCAGTTCTTC; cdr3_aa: CATSRESGSGEQFF
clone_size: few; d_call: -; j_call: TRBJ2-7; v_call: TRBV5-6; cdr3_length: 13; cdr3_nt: TGTGCCAGCAGCCTCGGCGGAGACTACGAGCAGTACTTC; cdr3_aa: CASSLGGDYEQYF
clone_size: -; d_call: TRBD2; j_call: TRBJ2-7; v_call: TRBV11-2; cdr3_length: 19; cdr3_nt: TGTGCCAGCAGCCCTGACTCCGCCGGGACTAGCGGGAGAGTCTACGAGCAGTACTTC; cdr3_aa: CASSPDSAGTSGRVYEQYF
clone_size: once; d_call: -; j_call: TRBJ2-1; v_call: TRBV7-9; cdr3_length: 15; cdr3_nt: TGTGCCAGCAGCCAAACACGGATACAGCAGTCCGAGCAGTTCTTC; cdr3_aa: CASSQTRIQQSEQFF
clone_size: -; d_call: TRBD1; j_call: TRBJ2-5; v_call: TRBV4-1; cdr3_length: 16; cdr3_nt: TGCGCCAGCAGCCAAGCGGACAGGACGTACCAAGAGACCCAGTACTTC; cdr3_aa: CASSQADRTYQETQYF
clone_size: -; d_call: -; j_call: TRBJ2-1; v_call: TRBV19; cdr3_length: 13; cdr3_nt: TGTGCCAGTAGTATAGTTGGGGGTGATGAGCAGTTCTTC; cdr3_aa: CASSIVGGDEQFF
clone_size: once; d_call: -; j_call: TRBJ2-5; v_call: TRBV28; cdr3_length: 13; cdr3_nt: TGTGCCAGCAGTTTAACGGGGCTGGAGACCCAGTACTTC; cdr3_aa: CASSLTGLETQYF
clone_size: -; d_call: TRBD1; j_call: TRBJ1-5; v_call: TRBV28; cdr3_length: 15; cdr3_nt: TGTGCCAGCATTATGGACAGGGGGCAAGGTCAGCCCCAGCATTTT; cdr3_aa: CASIMDRGQGQPQHF
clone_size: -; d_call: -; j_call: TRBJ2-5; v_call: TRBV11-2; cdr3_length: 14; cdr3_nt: TGTGCCAGCAGCTTAACCAACTCGCAAGAGACCCAGTACTTC; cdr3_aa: CASSLTNSQETQYF
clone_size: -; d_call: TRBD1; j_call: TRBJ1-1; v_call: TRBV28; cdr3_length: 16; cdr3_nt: TGTGCCAGCAGAACGGACAGGACAGGTAGGAACACTGAAGCTTTCTTT; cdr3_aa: CASRTDRTGRNTEAFF
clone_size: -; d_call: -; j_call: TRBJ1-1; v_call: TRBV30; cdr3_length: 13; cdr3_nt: TGTGCCTGGACCCTACACAGGGTTACTGAAGCTTTCTTT; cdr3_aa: CAWTLHRVTEAFF
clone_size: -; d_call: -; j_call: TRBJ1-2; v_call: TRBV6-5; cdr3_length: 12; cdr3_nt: TGTGCCACCAACGACGGCATATATGGCTACACCTTC; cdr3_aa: CATNDGIYGYTF
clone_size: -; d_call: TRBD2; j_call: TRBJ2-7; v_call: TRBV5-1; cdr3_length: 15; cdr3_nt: TGCGCCAGCAGCTTGGGACTAGCGGGAGGCTACGAGCAGTACTTC; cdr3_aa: CASSLGLAGGYEQYF
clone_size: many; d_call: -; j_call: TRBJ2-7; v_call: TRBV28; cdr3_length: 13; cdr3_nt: TGTGCCAGCAGTTTGCGGGATTACTACGAGCAGTACTTC; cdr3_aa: CASSLRDYYEQYF